The present entry profiles one T cell receptor (beta chain) with its context. The table came from immunoSEQ multiplex PCR; TCRdb's copy has only in-frame clones and leaves some out. The sample records approximately 120,000 clones, 92% being singletons. The sample is drawn from a study of T cell responses to AZD1222 COVID-19 vaccine. The source of this sequence is an adult in good health. Sample: peripheral blood, taken on day 0 of AZD1222 vaccination.

The CDR3 nucleotides read TGTGCCAGCAGCTTAGTAAGGTACAGGGCTGACGAGCAGTACTTC. It encodes CASSLVRYRADEQYF. The chain carries TRBV7-9 and TRBJ2-7, with D possibly being TRBD1 (6 bases). The V gene lost 1 base and the J gene lost 5 bases, with 15 bases spanning the gap. The CDR3 is 15 residues long. Germline V gene sequence: CDR1 SEHNR, CDR2 FQNEAQ (reference sequence).